This T cell receptor beta chain was profiled in a study of technical replicates of blood from several donors. Using immunoSEQ multiplex PCR, the repertoire was profiled, and TCRdb retains in-frame clones only, with some absent. The repertoire has tens of thousands of clones, roughly 94% of them found once; the top ten carry 0.2% to 0.3%. Sequencing was carried out using T cells isolated from PBMCs. The sequence derives from a human donor in good health.

CDR3 in amino acids: CAIGGTSGSYEQYF. Written as DNA, the CDR3 is TGTGCCATAGGGGGGACTAGCGGGTCCTACGAGCAGTACTTC. V usage is TRBV10-3 and J usage is TRBJ2-7; 12 nucleotides line up with TRBD2. CDR1 and CDR2 from the germline V gene are ENHRY and SYGVKD. V trimming: 9 bases; J trimming: 1 base; junction bases outside the gene matches: 4. The CDR3 has 14 amino acids.